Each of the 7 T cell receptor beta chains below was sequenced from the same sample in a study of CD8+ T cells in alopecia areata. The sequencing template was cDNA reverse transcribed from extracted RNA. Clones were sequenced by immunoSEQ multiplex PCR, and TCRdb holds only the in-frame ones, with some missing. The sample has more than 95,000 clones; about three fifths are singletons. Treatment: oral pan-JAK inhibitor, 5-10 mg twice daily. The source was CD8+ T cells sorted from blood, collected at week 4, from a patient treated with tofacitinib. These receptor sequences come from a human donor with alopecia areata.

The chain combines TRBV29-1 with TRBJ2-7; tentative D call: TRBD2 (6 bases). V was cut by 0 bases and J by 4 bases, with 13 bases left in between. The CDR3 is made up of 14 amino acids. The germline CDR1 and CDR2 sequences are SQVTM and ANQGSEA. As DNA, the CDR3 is TGCAGCGTTGAAGAAAGGAGGGGTCAGTACGAGCAGTACTTC. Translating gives CSVEERRGQYEQYF.

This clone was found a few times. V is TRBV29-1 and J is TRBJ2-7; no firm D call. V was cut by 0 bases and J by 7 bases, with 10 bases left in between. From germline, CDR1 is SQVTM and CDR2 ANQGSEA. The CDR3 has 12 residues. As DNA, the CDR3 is TGCAGCGTTGAAGACATGGGTGGGGAGCAGTACTTC. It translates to CSVEDMGGEQYF.

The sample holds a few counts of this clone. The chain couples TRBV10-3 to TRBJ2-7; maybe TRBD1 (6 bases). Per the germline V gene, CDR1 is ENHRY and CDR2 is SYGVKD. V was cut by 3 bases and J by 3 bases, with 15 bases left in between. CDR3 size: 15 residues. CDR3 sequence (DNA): TGTGCCATCAGTGATTCCGGGACAACCTTCTACGAGCAGTACTTC. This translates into CAISDSGTTFYEQYF.

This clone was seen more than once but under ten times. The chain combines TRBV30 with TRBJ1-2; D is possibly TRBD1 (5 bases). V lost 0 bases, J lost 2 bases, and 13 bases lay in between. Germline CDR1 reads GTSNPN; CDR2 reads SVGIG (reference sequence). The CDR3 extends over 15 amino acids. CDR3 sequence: CAWSVEGLRNYGYTF. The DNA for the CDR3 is TGTGCCTGGAGTGTTGAGGGACTCCGAAACTATGGCTACACCTTC.

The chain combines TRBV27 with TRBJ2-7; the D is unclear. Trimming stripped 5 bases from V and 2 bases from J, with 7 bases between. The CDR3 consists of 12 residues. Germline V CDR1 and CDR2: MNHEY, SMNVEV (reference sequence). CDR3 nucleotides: TGTGCCAGCAGTCCGAACCCCTACGAGCAGTACTTC. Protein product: CASSPNPYEQYF.

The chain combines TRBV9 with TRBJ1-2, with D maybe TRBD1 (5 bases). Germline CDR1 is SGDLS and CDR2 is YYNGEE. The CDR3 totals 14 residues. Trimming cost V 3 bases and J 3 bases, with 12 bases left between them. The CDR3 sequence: CASSAADRDYGYTF. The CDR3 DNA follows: TGTGCCAGCAGCGCCGCAGACAGAGACTATGGCTACACCTTC.

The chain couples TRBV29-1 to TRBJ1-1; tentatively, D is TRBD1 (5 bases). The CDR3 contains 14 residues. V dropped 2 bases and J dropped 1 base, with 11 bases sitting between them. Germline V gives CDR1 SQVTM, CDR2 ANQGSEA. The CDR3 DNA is TGCAGCGTTGAAAACCGGGACCGGAACACTGAAGCTTTCTTT. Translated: CSVENRDRNTEAFF.